This T cell receptor beta chain was identified in a study of cytomegalovirus exposure and HLA in healthy donors. General observations from the study: Rarity held for most TCR sequences, but there were some public TCRs that occurred in many donors.

The PCR contained 60 Vbeta and 13 Jbeta primers. Sequencing used immunoSEQ multiplex PCR; TCRdb keeps in-frame clones, though not all of them. In the table there are fewer than 150,000 clones, 60% to 80% of which are singletons. A note on this clone: Antigen: not known.

With 6 bases clipped from V and 6 bases from J, the junction kept 8 bases outside the gene matches. The CDR3 runs 14 residues. The germline CDR1 and CDR2 sequences are MDHEN and SYDVKM. V and J are TRBV28 and TRBJ2-3; 8 bases fit TRBD2. Material: PBMCs. This TCR derives from a man in his forties or fifties in good health and CMV-seronegative. The CDR3 coding sequence is TGTGCCAGCAGCGAGGGCGGGAGGATGGATACGCAGTATTTT. Protein: CASSEGGRMDTQYF.